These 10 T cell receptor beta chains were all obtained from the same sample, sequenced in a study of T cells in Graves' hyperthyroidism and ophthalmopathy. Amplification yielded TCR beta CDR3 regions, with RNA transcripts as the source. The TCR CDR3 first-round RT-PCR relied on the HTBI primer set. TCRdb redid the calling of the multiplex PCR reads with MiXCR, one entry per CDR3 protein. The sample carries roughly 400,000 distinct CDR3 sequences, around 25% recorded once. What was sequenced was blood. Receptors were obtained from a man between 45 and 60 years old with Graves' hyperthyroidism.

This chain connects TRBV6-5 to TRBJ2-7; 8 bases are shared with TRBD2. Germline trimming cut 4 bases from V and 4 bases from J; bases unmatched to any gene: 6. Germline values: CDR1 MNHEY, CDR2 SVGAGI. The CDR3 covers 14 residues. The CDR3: CASSWSGSRYEQYF. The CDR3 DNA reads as TGTGCCAGCAGTTGGAGCGGGAGTAGGTACGAGCAGTACTTC.

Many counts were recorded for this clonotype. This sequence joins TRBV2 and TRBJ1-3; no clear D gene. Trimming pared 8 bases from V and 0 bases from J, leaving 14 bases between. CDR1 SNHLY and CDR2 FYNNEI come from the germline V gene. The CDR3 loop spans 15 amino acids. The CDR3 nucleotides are TGTGCCAGCGGTCCCGGGATGAGCTCTGGAAACACCATATATTTT. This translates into CASGPGMSSGNTIYF. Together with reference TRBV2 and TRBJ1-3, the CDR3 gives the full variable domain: EPEVTQTPSHQVTQMGQEVILRCVPISNHLYFYWYRQILGQKVEFLVSFYNNEISEKSEIFDDQFSVERPDGSNFTLKIRSTKLEDSAMYFCASGPGMSSGNTIYFGEGSWLTVV.

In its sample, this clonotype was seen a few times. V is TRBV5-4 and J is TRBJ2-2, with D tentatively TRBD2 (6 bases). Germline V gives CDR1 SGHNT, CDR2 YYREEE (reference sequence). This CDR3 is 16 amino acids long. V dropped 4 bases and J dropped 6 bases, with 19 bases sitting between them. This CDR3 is CASSPGGYQGSGELFF. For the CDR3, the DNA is TGTGCCAGCAGCCCCGGGGGATATCAGGGATCCGGGGAGCTGTTTTTT.

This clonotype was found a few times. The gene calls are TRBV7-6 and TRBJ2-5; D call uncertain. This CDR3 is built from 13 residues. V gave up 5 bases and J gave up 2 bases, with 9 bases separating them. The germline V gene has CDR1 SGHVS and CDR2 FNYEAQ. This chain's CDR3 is CASSHSFQETQYF. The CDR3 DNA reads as TGTGCCAGCAGCCATTCGTTTCAAGAGACCCAGTACTTC. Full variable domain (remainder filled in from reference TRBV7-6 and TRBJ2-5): GAGVSQSPRYKVTKRGQDVALRCDPISGHVSLYWYRQALGQGPEFLTYFNYEAQQDKSGLPNDRFSAERPEGSISTLTIQRTEQRDSAMYRCASSHSFQETQYFGPGTRLLVL.

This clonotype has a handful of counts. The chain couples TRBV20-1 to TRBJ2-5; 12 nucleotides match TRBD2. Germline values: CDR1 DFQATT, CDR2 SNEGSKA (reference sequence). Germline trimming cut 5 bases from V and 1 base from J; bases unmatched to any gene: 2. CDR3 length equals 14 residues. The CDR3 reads CSAELAGGQETQYF. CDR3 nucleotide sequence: TGCAGTGCTGAACTAGCGGGAGGCCAAGAGACCCAGTACTTC.

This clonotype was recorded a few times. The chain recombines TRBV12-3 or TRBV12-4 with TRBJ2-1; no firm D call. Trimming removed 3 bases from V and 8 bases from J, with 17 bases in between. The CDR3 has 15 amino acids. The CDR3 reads CASSLGSVKVYEQFF. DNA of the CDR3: TGTGCCAGCAGTTTGGGAAGCGTCAAAGTCTATGAGCAGTTCTTC.

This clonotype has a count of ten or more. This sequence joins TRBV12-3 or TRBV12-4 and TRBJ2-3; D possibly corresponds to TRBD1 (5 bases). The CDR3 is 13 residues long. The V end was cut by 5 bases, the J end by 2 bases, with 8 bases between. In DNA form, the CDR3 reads TGTGCCAGCAGTAACAGGAACACAGATACGCAGTATTTT. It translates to CASSNRNTDTQYF.

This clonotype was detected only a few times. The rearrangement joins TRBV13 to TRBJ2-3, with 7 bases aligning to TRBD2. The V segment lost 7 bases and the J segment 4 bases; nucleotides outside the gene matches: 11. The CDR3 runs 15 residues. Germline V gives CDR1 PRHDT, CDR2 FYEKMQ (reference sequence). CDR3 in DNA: TGTGCCAGCAAACCTGGGGCGGGAGAGGCAGATACGCAGTATTTT. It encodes CASKPGAGEADTQYF.

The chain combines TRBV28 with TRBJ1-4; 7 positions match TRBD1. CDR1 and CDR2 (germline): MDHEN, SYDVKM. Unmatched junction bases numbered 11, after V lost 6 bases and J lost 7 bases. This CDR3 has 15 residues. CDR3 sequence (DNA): TGTGCCAGCAGCCTGACGCAGGGGGAATTTGAAAAACTGTTTTTT. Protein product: CASSLTQGEFEKLFF. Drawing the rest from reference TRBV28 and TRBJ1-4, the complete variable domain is DVKVTQSSRYLVKRTGEKVFLECVQDMDHENMFWYRQDPGLGLRLIYFSYDVKMKEKGDIPEGYSVSREKKERFSLILESASTNQTSMYLCASSLTQGEFEKLFFGSGTQLSVL.

CDR3 coding DNA: TGTGCCAGCAGCCACCCCCCCCTGAGCTCCTACAATGAGCAGTTCTTC. Protein: CASSHPPLSSYNEQFF. The chain combines TRBV11-3 with TRBJ2-1, with no clear D. The CDR3 covers 16 residues. CDR1 and CDR2 (germline): SGHNT, YENEEA. V shed 5 bases and J shed 0 bases, with 14 bases lying between them.